This T cell receptor (beta chain) was sequenced for a study of molecular identifiers for immune sequencing clone quantification. One entry per CDR3 protein, called by TCRdb with MiXCR from the PCR reads. Among 490,000 or so distinct CDR3 sequences listed, about a fifth were seen once. J lost 2 bases, V lost 6 bases, and 6 bases had no gene match. Germline V gives CDR1 MDHEN, CDR2 SYDVKM. This CDR3 has 15 amino acids. This clonotype was seen ten or more times. Sorted naive CD8 T cells, about 17,000 to 1,000,000, were sequenced from 10%, 30% or 50% RNA. Naive CD8 T cells were sorted, and the gate applied was CD8+CD4-CCR7+CD45RA+.

The rearrangement links TRBV28 to TRBJ2-5, with 10 bases fitting TRBD1. The sequencing input was naive CD8+ T cells from blood, with Jurkat cell RNA spiked in. Subset in this sample: FACS-sorted CD8+CD4-CCR7+CD45RA+ naive T cells. The TCR comes from a human donor in good health. Some libraries in this study had Jurkat cell RNA spiked in. In nucleotides, the CDR3 is TGTGCCAGCAGGTTGACAGGGGGCTGGCAAGAGACCCAGTACTTC. Protein product: CASRLTGGWQETQYF.